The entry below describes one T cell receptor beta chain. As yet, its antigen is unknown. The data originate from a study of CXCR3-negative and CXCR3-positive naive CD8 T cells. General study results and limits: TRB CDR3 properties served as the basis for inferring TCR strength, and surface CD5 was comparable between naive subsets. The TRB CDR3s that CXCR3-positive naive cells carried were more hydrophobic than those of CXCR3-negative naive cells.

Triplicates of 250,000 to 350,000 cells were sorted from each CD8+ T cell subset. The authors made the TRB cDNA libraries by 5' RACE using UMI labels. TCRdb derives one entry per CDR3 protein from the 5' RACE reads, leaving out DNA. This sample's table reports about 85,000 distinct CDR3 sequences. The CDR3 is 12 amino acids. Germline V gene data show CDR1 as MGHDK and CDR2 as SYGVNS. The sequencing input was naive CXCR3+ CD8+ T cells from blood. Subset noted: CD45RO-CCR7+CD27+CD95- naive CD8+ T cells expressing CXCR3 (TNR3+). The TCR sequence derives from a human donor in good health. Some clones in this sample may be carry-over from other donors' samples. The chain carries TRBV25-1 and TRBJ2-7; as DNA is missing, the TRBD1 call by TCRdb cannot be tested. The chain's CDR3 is CASSAGSYEQYF.